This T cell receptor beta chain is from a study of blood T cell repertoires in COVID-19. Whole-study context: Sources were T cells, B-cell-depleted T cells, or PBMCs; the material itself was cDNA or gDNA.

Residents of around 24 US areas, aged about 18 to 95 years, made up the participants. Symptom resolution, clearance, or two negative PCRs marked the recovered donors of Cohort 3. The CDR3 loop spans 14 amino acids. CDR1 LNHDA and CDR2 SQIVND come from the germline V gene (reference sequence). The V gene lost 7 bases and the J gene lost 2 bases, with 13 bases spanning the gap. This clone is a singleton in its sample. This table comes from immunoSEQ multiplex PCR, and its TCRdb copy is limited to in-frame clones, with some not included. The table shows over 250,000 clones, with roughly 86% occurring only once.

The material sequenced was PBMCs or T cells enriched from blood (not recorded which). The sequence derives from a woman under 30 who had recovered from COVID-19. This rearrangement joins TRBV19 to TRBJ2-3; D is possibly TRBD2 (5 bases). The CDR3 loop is CASNGLGVTDTQYF. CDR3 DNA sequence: TGTGCCAGTAACGGGCTGGGAGTCACAGATACGCAGTATTTT. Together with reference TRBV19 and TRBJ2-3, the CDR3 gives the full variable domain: DGGITQSPKYLFRKEGQNVTLSCEQNLNHDAMYWYRQDPGQGLRLIYYSQIVNDFQKGDIAEGYSVSREKKESFPLTVTSAQKNPTAFYLCASNGLGVTDTQYFGPGTRLTVL.